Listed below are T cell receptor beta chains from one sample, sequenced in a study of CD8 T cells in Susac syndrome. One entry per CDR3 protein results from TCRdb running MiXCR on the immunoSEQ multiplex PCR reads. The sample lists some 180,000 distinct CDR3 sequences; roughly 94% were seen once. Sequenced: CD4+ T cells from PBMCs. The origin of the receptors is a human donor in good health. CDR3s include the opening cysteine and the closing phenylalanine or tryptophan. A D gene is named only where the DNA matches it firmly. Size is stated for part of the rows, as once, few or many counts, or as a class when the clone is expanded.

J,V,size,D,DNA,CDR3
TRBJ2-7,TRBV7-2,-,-,TGTGCCAGCAGCTTAGTTCCGGGCAGGACCACCACCTACGAGCAGTACTTC,CASSLVPGRTTTYEQYF
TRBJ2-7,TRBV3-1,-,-,TGTGCCAGCAGCCAAGGGGCCAACGGTCGCTACGAGCAGTACTTC,CASSQGANGRYEQYF
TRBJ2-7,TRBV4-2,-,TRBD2,TGTGCCAGCAGCCAAGGGCCGGGACTAGCTTCTTACGAGCAGTACTTC,CASSQGPGLASYEQYF
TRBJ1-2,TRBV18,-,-,TGTGCCAGCTCACCAGAGGCAGACGGCACCTATGGCTACACCTTC,CASSPEADGTYGYTF
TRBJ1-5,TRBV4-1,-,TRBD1,TGCGCCAGCAGCCGGCTACAGGGGTCTCAGGAGCCCCAGCATTTT,CASSRLQGSQEPQHF
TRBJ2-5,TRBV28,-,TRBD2,TGTGCCAGCAGTTTAACTAGCGGGATGCAACAGACCCAGTACTTC,CASSLTSGMQQTQYF
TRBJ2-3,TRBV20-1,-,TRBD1,TGCAGTGCTTCCAGTCAGGGGGCGGGAGATACGCAGTATTTT,CSASSQGAGDTQYF
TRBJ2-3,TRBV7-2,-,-,TGTGCCAGCAGCTTACGACTCGCTTCTGTCACAGATACGCAGTATTTT,CASSLRLASVTDTQYF
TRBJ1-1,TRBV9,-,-,TGTGCCAGCAGCGTAGCCCCGCAAGGCGCCATAGGGACTGAAGCTTTCTTT,CASSVAPQGAIGTEAFF
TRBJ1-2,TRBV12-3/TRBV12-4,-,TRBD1,TGTGCCAGCAGCCCGACAGGGAGCAACTATGGCTACACCTTC,CASSPTGSNYGYTF
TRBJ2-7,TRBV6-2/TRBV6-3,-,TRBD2,TGTGCCAGCAGTTCAGCGGGAGGGATCATATACGAGCAGTACTTC,CASSSAGGIIYEQYF
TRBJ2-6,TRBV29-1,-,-,TGCAGCGTCGATACAGGCTCTGGGGCCAACGTCCTGACTTTC,CSVDTGSGANVLTF
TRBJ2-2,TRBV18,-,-,TGTGCCAGCTCACCGGGACCCACTAACACCGGGGAGCTGTTTTTT,CASSPGPTNTGELFF
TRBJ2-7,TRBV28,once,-,TGTGCCAGCACAGGGGTGGGAGAGCAGTACTTC,CASTGVGEQYF
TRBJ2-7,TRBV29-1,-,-,TGCAGCGGAAGCTCTAGGAACGAGCAGTACTTC,CSGSSRNEQYF
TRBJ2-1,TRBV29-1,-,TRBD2,TGCAGCGTTGGGCGGGAGGGTTGGAATGAGCAGTTCTTC,CSVGREGWNEQFF
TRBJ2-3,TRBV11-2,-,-,TGTGCCAGCAGCAGACTAGGAGATACGCAGTATTTT,CASSRLGDTQYF
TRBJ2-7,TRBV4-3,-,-,TGCGCCAGCAGCCAAGATTGGGGGACGAGCTACGAGCAGTACTTC,CASSQDWGTSYEQYF
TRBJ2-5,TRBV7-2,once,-,TGTGCCAGCAGCCCCCAGGGCAGGGAACAAGAGACCCAGTACTTC,CASSPQGREQETQYF
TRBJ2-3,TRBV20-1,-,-,TGCAGTGCTAGAGACCCTTTAGCTGTAGATACGCAGTATTTT,CSARDPLAVDTQYF
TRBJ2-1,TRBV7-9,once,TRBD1,TGTGCCAGCAGCCCACAGGGGGGAGTTAACAATGAGCAGTTCTTC,CASSPQGGVNNEQFF
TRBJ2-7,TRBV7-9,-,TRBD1,TGTGCCAGCAGCCCGGGGACAGGGGGCCGGGAGCAGTACTTC,CASSPGTGGREQYF
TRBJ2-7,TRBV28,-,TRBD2,TGTGCCAGCAGGTCTAGCGGGAGGCCCTACGAGCAGTACTTC,CASRSSGRPYEQYF
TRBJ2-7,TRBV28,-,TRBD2,TGTGCCAGCAGTTTGAAGGCCGGGACTAGCAGCCGCTACGAGCAGTACTTC,CASSLKAGTSSRYEQYF
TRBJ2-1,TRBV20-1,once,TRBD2,TGCAGTGCCCTAGCGGGAGGGCTAGCGAATGAGCAGTTCTTC,CSALAGGLANEQFF
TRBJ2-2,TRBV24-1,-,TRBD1,TGTGCCACCAGTAGCGGACAGGCCCGGGAGCTGTTTTTT,CATSSGQARELFF
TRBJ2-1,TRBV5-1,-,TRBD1,TGCGCCAGCAGCCTGTACAGGGGCGAGAATGAGCAGTTCTTC,CASSLYRGENEQFF
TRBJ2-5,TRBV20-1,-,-,TGCAGTGCTATGAACCAAGAGACCCAGTACTTC,CSAMNQETQYF
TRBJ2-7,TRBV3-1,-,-,TGTGCCAGCAGCCAAGTAGACGGGAAGGACGAGCAGTACTTC,CASSQVDGKDEQYF
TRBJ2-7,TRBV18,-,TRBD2,TGTGCCAGCTCACCCGGTACTAGCGGGGGCTACGAGCAGTACTTC,CASSPGTSGGYEQYF
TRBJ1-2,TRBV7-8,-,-,TGTGCCAGCAGCGCCGGATCCAGGGTGAATGGCTATGGCTACACCTTC,CASSAGSRVNGYGYTF
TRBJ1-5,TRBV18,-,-,TGTGCCAGCTCACCACAACCAGATAATCAGCCCCAGCATTTT,CASSPQPDNQPQHF
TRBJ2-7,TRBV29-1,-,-,TGCAGCGCCCGGACGGCAGGGGCCTACGAGCAGTACTTC,CSARTAGAYEQYF
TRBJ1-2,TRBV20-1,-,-,TGCAGTGCTAGAAACGCCGAGAACTATGGCTACACCTTC,CSARNAENYGYTF
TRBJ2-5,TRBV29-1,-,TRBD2,TGCAGCGTCACTAGCGGGAGAGGGGAGACCCAGTACTTC,CSVTSGRGETQYF
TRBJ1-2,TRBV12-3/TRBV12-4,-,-,TGTGCCAGCAGTTCGAGGGGGGCGTATGGCTACACCTTC,CASSSRGAYGYTF
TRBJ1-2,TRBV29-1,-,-,TGCAGCGTACTCGGGACTGAATACTATGGCTACACCTTC,CSVLGTEYYGYTF